This T cell receptor (beta chain) appears in the sequencing data of a study of cytomegalovirus exposure and HLA in healthy donors. Study findings and constraints: A later analysis reportedly identified an Asian-associated ancestry cluster as carrying fewer N-insertions than the roughly 700-donor mean.

This CDR3 spans 16 amino acids. V was clipped by 5 bases and J by 5 bases; unmatched bases: 14. Looked up from germline, CDR1 is MDHEN and CDR2 is SYDVKM. Details on this clone: The target antigen is unknown.

The PCR employed 60 Vbeta primers together with 13 Jbeta primers. The method was immunoSEQ multiplex PCR; TCRdb's version includes in-frame clones alone and lacks a portion of them. The sample yields under 250,000 clones, roughly 82% seen once. This chain uses TRBV28 with TRBJ2-5, with TRBD1 matching 7 bases. Sequenced sample: PBMCs. The receptor was isolated from a man aged 35 to 55 in good health and CMV-seropositive. This CDR3 reads CASSVPGGSIRETQYF. In DNA, the CDR3 is TGTGCCAGCAGTGTTCCAGGGGGTTCTATTAGGGAGACCCAGTACTTC.